Following are 11 T cell receptor beta chains from one sample sequenced in a study of T cells in Graves' hyperthyroidism and ophthalmopathy. Regions amplified from RNA transcripts were the TCR beta CDR3 regions. First-round RT-PCR with HTBI primers amplified the TCR CDR3 region. TCRdb recomputed calls from the multiplex PCR reads with MiXCR, one row per CDR3 protein. The repertoire consists of 350,000 or so distinct CDR3 sequences, with roughly a sixth occurring once and the leading ten covering around a third. Sequencing input: blood. These receptors all stem from a woman aged 25 to 39 with Graves' hyperthyroidism that later progressed to Graves' ophthalmopathy.

This clonotype was recorded at least ten times. This chain uses TRBV19 with TRBJ1-2; 7 bases agree with TRBD1. CDR1 is LNHDA and CDR2 is SQIVND in the germline V gene (reference sequence). The CDR3 consists of 16 residues. Unmatched junction bases numbered 13, after V lost 5 bases and J lost 4 bases. The CDR3 is CASSLPTGAHSYGYTF. The CDR3 DNA sequence: TGTGCCAGTAGTCTCCCAACAGGGGCGCATAGCTATGGCTACACCTTC.

This clonotype was recorded many times. V usage is TRBV20-1 and J usage is TRBJ2-5, with 7 bases that match TRBD2. CDR3 length: 14 residues. V dropped 0 bases and J dropped 1; count of bases not matched to a gene: 2. Germline assignment: CDR1 DFQATT and CDR2 SNEGSKA (reference sequence). The CDR3 loop reads CSARDLAAQETQYF. The DNA for the CDR3 is TGCAGTGCTAGAGATCTAGCGGCCCAAGAGACCCAGTACTTC.

The chain recombines TRBV7-8 with TRBJ1-2, with a weak D call TRBD1 (5 bases). V was trimmed by 5 bases and J by 0 bases, leaving 19 bases between them. The germline gives CDR1 SGHVS, CDR2 FQNEAQ. The CDR3 is made up of 17 amino acids. CDR3 nucleotide sequence: TGTGCCAGCAGCCCAGAAGGGGACGGGGATCCTAACTATGGCTACACCTTC. Amino acids: CASSPEGDGDPNYGYTF.

As concerns this clonotype: Possible read error: a much larger clone is one base away. The chain uses TRBV6-5 and TRBJ2-1; 9 bases are a match to TRBD1. The trim removed 0 bases at V and 6 bases at J, leaving 6 bases unmatched. CDR1 and CDR2 (germline): MNHEY, SVGAGI. This CDR3 comprises 16 residues. CDR3 nucleotides: TGTGCCAGCAGTTACTCTCTGGACAGGGGCCGCAATGAGCAGTTCTTC. It yields the protein CASSYSLDRGRNEQFF.

In its sample, this clonotype was seen many times. The rearrangement links TRBV27 to TRBJ2-1, with TRBD1 as a possible D gene (6 bases). V shed 6 bases and J shed 9 bases, with 15 bases lying between them. This CDR3 is built from 13 residues. Germline V gene data show CDR1 as MNHEY and CDR2 as SMNVEV (reference sequence). The CDR3 coding sequence is TGTGCCAGCAGGATAACAGGGAGCGGTGAGCAGTTCTTC. It encodes CASRITGSGEQFF.

This clonotype has ten or more counts. The chain has TRBV5-1 and TRBJ2-7; the D is unclear. V lost 1 base to trimming and J lost 6 bases, with 14 bases between them. The CDR3 loop spans 14 amino acids. Germline V CDR1 and CDR2: SGHRS, YFSETQ. Here the CDR3 reads CASSLTPGSGEQYF. In DNA, the CDR3 is TGCGCCAGCAGCTTGACCCCAGGTTCGGGCGAGCAGTACTTC.

This clonotype was recorded many times. The chain joins TRBV27 to TRBJ2-3, with TRBD1 matching 7 bases. J lost 0 bases, V lost 0 bases, and 9 bases had no gene match. CDR1 and CDR2 (germline): MNHEY, SMNVEV (reference sequence). CDR3 size: 18 residues. CDR3: CASSLSGLTGKSTDTQYF. In nucleotides, the CDR3 is TGTGCCAGCAGTTTATCGGGGTTGACAGGGAAAAGCACAGATACGCAGTATTTT.

This chain joins TRBV28 and TRBJ1-1; 10 bases fit TRBD1. The CDR3 has 17 amino acids. Per the germline V gene, CDR1 is MDHEN and CDR2 is SYDVKM. Trimming removed 7 bases from V and 1 base from J; junction bases left unmatched: 12. The CDR3 region is CASKTRRDRGSNTEAFF. In nucleotides, the CDR3 is TGTGCCAGCAAAACCCGCCGGGACAGGGGATCGAACACTGAAGCTTTCTTT.

This clonotype appeared a few times. The genes are TRBV20-1 and TRBJ1-5; D not resolved. This CDR3 region has 12 residues. Germline V gene lookup returns CDR1 DFQATT and CDR2 SNEGSKA (reference sequence). Trimming removed 1 base from V and 6 bases from J, with 7 bases in between. The CDR3 DNA follows: TGCAGTGCTAGAGCCGGGTTTCAGCCCCAGCATTTT. The encoded protein is CSARAGFQPQHF.

This clonotype was seen only a few times. This chain connects TRBV30 to TRBJ2-2, with D hard to call. Germline loops: CDR1 GTSNPN, CDR2 SVGIG (reference sequence). The CDR3 is 14 amino acids. Between the trimmed V and J ends, which lost 3 bases and 4 bases, there was a span of 12 bases. CDR3 amino acids: CAWRRMGITGELFF. CDR3 nucleotides: TGTGCCTGGAGGCGCATGGGAATCACCGGGGAGCTGTTTTTT.

This clonotype was observed many times. The rearrangement joins TRBV3-1 to TRBJ1-2, with a tentative D call TRBD1 (6 bases). This CDR3 contains 12 residues. In germline, CDR1 is LGHDT, CDR2 YNNKEL (reference sequence). V lost 3 bases and J lost 10, with 12 bases in between. The CDR3 nucleotides read TGTGCCAGCAGCCAGGCCAGGGGAACCTACACCTTC. Protein product: CASSQARGTYTF.